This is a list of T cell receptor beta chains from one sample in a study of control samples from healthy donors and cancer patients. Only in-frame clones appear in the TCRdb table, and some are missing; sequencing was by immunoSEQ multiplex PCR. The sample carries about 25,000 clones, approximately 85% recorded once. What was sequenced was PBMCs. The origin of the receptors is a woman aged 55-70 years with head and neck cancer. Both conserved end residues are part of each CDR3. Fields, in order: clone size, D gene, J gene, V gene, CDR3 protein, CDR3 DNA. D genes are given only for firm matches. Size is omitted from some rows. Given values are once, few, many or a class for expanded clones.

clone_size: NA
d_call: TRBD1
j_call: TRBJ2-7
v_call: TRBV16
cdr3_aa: CASSLDRGGNEQYF
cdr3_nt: TGTGCCAGCAGCCTGGACAGGGGAGGGAACGAGCAGTACTTC

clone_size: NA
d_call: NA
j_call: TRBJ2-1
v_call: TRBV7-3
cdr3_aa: CASSSLGAREYNEQFF
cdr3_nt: TGTGCCAGCAGCTCACTAGGGGCCAGGGAATACAATGAGCAGTTCTTC

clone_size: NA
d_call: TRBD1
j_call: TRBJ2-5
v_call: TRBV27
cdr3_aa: CASSPGDSRIKMGQYF
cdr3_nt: TGTGCCAGCAGCCCAGGGGACAGCCGAATCAAGATGGGCCAGTACTTC

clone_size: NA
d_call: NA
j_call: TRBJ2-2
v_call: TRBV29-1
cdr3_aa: CSVEIGPGELFF
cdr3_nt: TGCAGCGTTGAAATTGGGCCCGGGGAGCTGTTTTTT

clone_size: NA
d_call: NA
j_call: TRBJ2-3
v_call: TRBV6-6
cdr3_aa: CASSYSQGVTDTQYF
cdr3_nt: TGTGCCAGCAGTTACTCACAGGGTGTCACAGATACGCAGTATTTT

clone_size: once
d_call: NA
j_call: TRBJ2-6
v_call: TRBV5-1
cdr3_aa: CASSYLPGDSGANVLTF
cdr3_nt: TGCGCCAGCAGCTACCTTCCGGGGGACTCTGGGGCCAACGTCCTGACTTTC

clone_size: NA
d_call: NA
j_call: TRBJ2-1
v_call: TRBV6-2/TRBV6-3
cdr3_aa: CASSKTNEQFF
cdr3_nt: TGTGCCAGCAGCAAAACCAATGAGCAGTTCTTC

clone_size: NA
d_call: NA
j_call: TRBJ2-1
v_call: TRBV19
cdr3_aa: CASSIKRGDLAGPPNEQFF
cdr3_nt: TGTGCCAGTAGTATAAAGAGGGGGGACTTAGCGGGCCCACCAAATGAGCAGTTCTTC

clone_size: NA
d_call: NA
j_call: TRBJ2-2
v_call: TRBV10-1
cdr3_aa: CASSEWDSGELFF
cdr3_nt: TGCGCCAGCAGTGAATGGGACTCCGGGGAGCTGTTTTTT

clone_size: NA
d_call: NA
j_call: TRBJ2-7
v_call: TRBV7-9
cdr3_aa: CASSNIARRDRPYEQYF
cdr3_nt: TGTGCCAGCAGCAATATTGCTCGCCGGGACCGACCCTACGAGCAGTACTTC

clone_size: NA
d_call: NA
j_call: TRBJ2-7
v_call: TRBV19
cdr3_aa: CASTPEGGTSYEQYF
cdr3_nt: TGTGCCAGTACCCCAGAGGGAGGTACCTCCTACGAGCAGTACTTC

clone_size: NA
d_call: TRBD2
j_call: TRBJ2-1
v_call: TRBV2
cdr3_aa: CASSSGTSYHNEQFF
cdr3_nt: TGTGCCAGCAGTTCCGGGACTAGCTATCACAATGAGCAGTTCTTC

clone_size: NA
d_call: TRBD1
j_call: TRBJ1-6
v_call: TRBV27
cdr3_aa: CASSGRQGPYLLYNSPLHF
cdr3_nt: TGTGCCAGCAGCGGTAGACAGGGGCCCTACTTACTATATAATTCACCCCTCCACTTT

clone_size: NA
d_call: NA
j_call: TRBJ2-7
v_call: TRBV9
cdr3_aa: CASSRDGLEQYF
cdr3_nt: TGTGCCAGCAGTCGTGACGGCCTCGAGCAGTACTTC

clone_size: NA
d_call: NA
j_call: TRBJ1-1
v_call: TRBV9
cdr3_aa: CASSAGPNRNTEAFF
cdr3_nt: TGTGCCAGCAGCGCGGGCCCCAACAGGAACACTGAAGCTTTCTTT

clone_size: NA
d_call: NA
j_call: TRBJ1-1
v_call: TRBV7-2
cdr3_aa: CASNAGLRNTEAFF
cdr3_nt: TGTGCCAGCAACGCTGGCCTAAGGAACACTGAAGCTTTCTTT

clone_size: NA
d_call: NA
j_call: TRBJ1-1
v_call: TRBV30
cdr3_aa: CAWSAGSSTTEAFF
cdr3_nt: TGTGCCTGGAGTGCGGGCAGCTCAACCACTGAAGCTTTCTTT

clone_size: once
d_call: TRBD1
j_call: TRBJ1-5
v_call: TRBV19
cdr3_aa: CASSLGQGNQPQHF
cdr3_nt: TGTGCCAGTAGTTTGGGACAGGGAAATCAGCCCCAGCATTTT

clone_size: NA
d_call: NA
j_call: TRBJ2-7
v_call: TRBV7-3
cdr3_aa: CASSLEGGISYEQYF
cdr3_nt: TGTGCCAGCAGCCTGGAGGGGGGTATCTCCTACGAGCAGTACTTC

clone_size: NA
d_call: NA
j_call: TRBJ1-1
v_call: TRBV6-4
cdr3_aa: CASSPSPGNTEAFF
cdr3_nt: TGTGCCAGCAGTCCCTCCCCGGGCAACACTGAAGCTTTCTTT

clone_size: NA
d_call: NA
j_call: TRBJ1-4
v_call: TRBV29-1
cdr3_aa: CSVEGGLGDTNEKLFF
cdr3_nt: TGCAGCGTTGAAGGAGGGTTGGGGGACACTAATGAAAAACTGTTTTTT

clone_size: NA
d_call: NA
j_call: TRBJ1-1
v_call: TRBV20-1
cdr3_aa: CSGTENTEAFF
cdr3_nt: TGCAGTGGGACGGAGAACACTGAAGCTTTCTTT

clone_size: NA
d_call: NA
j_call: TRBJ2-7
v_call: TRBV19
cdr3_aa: CASSIRQPVGPTRGYEQYF
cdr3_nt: TGTGCCAGTAGTATAAGACAGCCAGTGGGACCCACCAGGGGCTACGAGCAGTACTTC

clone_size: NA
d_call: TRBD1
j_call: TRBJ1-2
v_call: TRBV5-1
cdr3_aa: CASSRTGTGYGYTF
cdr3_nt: TGCGCCAGCAGCAGGACAGGGACAGGCTATGGCTACACCTTC

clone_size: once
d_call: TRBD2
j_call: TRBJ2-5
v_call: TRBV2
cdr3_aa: CASTRERGGVETQYF
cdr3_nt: TGTGCCAGCACCAGGGAGCGGGGGGGAGTAGAGACCCAGTACTTC

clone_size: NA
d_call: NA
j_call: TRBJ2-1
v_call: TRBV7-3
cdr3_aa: CASSSLAPLVNEQFF
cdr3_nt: TGTGCCAGCAGCTCCTTAGCCCCACTCGTCAATGAGCAGTTCTTC